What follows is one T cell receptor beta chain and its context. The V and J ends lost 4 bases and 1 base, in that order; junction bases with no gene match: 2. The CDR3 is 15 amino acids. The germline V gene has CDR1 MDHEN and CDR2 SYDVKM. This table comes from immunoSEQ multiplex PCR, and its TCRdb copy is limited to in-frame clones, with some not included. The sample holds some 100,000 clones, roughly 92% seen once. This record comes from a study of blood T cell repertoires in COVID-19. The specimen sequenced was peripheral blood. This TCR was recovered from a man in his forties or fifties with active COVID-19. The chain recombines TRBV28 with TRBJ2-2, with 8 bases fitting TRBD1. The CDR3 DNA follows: TGTGCCAGCAGTTCAGGGGGCTTGAACACCGGGGAGCTGTTTTTT. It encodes CASSSGGLNTGELFF.